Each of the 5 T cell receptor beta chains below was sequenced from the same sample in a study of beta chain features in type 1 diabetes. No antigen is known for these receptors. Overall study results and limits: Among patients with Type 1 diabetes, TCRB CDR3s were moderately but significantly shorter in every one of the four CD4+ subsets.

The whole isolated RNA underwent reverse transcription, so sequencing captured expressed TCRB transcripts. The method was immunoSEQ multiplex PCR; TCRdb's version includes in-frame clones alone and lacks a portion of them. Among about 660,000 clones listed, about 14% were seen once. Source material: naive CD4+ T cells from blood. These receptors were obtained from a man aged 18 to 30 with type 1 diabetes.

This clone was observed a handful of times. The CDR3 DNA follows: TGTGCCAGCAGTTATAGGGCCGTTAAAGAGACCCAGTACTTC. It encodes CASSYRAVKETQYF. The V call is TRBV6-5, the J call TRBJ2-5; D remains ambiguous. V shed 3 bases and J shed 3 bases, with 11 bases lying between them. The CDR3 spans 14 residues. Per the germline V gene, CDR1 is MNHEY and CDR2 is SVGAGI.

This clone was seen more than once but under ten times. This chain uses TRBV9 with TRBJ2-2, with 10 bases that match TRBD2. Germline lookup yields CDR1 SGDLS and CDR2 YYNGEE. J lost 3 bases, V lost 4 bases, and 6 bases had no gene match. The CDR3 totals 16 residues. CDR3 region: CASSFRTSGYTGELFF. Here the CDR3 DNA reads TGTGCCAGCAGCTTCCGGACTAGCGGATACACCGGGGAGCTGTTTTTT.

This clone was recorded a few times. The DNA for the CDR3 is TGTGCCAGTCGGACCGGGACAGCATATGGCTACACCTTC. It specifies CASRTGTAYGYTF. This rearrangement joins TRBV27 to TRBJ1-2, with 7 positions matching TRBD1. V was pared by 9 bases and J by 5 bases, with 9 bases of the junction left unmatched. The CDR3 length is 13 residues. The germline CDR1 and CDR2 sequences are MNHEY and SMNVEV (reference sequence).

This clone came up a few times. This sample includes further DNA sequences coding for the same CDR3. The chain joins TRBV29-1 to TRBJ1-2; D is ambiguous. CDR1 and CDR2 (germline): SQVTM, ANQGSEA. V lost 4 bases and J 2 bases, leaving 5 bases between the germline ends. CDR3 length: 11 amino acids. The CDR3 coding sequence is TGCAGCGTTGGAGGGAACTATGGCTACACCTTC. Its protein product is CSVGGNYGYTF.

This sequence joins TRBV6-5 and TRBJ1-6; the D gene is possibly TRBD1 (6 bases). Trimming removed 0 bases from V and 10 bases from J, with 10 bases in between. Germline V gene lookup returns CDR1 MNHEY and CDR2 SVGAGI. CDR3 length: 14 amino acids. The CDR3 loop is CASSYSVRGSPLHF. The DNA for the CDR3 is TGTGCCAGCAGTTACTCGGTTAGGGGGTCACCCCTCCACTTT.